These 15 T cell receptor beta chains share one sample of origin, sequenced in a study of immune heterogeneity within non-small cell lung tumors. Bulk tumor genomic DNA (around 600 ng per sample) served as template. During surgery, each primary tumor gave multiple biopsies spaced as far apart as possible. The cohort was untreated, with newly diagnosed non-small cell lung cancer undergoing curative surgery. The authors amplified TCR beta CDR3 by multiplex PCR with 32 V and 13 J primers. TCRdb used MiXCR to reprocess the multiplex PCR reads, holding one entry per CDR3 protein. The sample includes 20,000 or so distinct CDR3 sequences, 25% to 30% of them seen just once. Sequencing was done on a sample of lung tumor tissue. These receptors originate from a man aged 40-55 years with non-small cell lung cancer.

In the case of this clonotype: A read error may be the cause here, since a much bigger clone is one base away. This CDR3 is CSAIGLAGEFSAYEQYF. The CDR3 DNA reads as TGCAGTGCAATCGGACTAGCGGGAGAGTTTTCCGCCTACGAGCAGTACTTC. This chain connects TRBV20-1 to TRBJ2-7; 13 bases fit TRBD2. The J segment lost 2 bases and the V segment lost 6 bases, leaving 13 bases of the junction unmatched. CDR3 length: 17 amino acids. CDR1 DFQATT and CDR2 SNEGSKA come from the germline V gene (reference sequence).

Details on this clonotype: Just one base apart from a much larger clone, this may be a read error. The rearrangement joins TRBV20-1 to TRBJ2-1, with TRBD2 matching over 12 bases. Germline loops: CDR1 DFQATT, CDR2 SNEGSKA (reference sequence). The CDR3 covers 18 residues. The CDR3 bases are TGCAGTGCCCCGACTAGCGGGAGAAGTATCGGCTCCTACAATGAGAAGTTCTTC. This gives the protein CSAPTSGRSIGSYNEKFF.

The CDR3 coding sequence is TGTGCCAGCAGTTTCAAACTAGCGGGCGACCACAATGAGCAGTTCTTC. The encoded protein is CASSFKLAGDHNEQFF. This sequence joins TRBV28 and TRBJ2-1; 9 bases align to TRBD2. CDR1 and CDR2 (germline): MDHEN, SYDVKM. V was pared by 3 bases and J by 5 bases, with 8 bases of the junction left unmatched. The CDR3 totals 16 residues.

By share, this clonotype counts as medium-sized. The V gene is TRBV6-5, the J gene TRBJ1-2; TRBD1 matches 8 bases. J was trimmed by 4 bases and V by 0 bases; bases with no gene match: 4. Germline loops: CDR1 MNHEY, CDR2 SVGAGI. This CDR3 region has 15 residues. As DNA, the CDR3 is TGTGCCAGCAGTTACTCGCCAGGGGGCGGCTATGGCTACACCTTC. Its translation: CASSYSPGGGYGYTF.

At least ten counts were recorded for this clonotype. This chain uses TRBV6-1 with TRBJ1-1; 7 nucleotides line up with TRBD1. Germline CDR1 MNHNS, CDR2 SASEGT. The CDR3 covers 14 residues. The V segment lost 2 bases and the J segment 5 bases; nucleotides outside the gene matches: 5. DNA for the CDR3: TGTGCCAGCAGTGAAATGTGGACAGGTACTGAAGCTTTCTTT. It codes for CASSEMWTGTEAFF.

The chain has TRBV4-2 and TRBJ2-7, with a weak D call TRBD2 (6 bases). Germline CDR1 is LGHNA and CDR2 is YNFKEQ. The CDR3 covers 16 residues. Trimming pared 4 bases from V and 2 bases from J, leaving 18 bases between. CDR3 residues: CASSPRGSGDTYEQYF. CDR3 sequence (DNA): TGTGCCAGCAGCCCCCGCGGTAGCGGAGATACCTACGAGCAGTACTTC.

This chain uses TRBV24-1 with TRBJ2-3; the match to TRBD2 covers 8 bases. The CDR3 is 18 residues long. The V and J ends lost 3 bases and 2 bases, in that order; junction bases with no gene match: 12. Germline V gene lookup returns CDR1 KGHDR and CDR2 SFDVKD. Written as DNA, the CDR3 is TGTGCCACCAGTGATATATTCAAGCGGGAGACGGTCACAGATACGCAGTATTTT. Translated: CATSDIFKRETVTDTQYF.

The rearrangement uses TRBV2 and TRBJ2-1; 10 nucleotides line up with TRBD2. With V trimmed by 1 base and J by 0 bases, 6 bases remained unmatched. CDR3 length: 18 residues. Germline loops: CDR1 SNHLY, CDR2 FYNNEI. CDR3 in DNA: TGTGCCAGCAGTGAAGACCGTCCTAGCGGGAGCTCCTACAATGAGCAGTTCTTC. This sequence encodes CASSEDRPSGSSYNEQFF.

This clonotype was seen many times. The chain is built from TRBV7-2 and TRBJ1-6, with D uncertain. Between the trimmed V and J ends, which lost 5 bases and 8 bases, there was a span of 4 bases. Germline V gives CDR1 SGHTA, CDR2 FQGNSA. The length of the CDR3 is 11 residues. The CDR3 reads CASSRDSPLHF. The CDR3, as DNA: TGTGCCAGCAGCCGAGATTCACCCCTCCACTTT.

The J gene is TRBJ2-3, the V gene TRBV11-3; perhaps TRBD1 as D (7 bases). From germline, CDR1 is SGHNT and CDR2 YENEEA. This CDR3 has 15 amino acids. V lost 7 bases and J lost 4, with 18 bases in between. Written as DNA, the CDR3 is TGTGCCAGCACCCCTCAGGGGGGAGAAGCAGATACGCAGTATTTT. The encoded protein is CASTPQGGEADTQYF.

This clonotype was seen a few times. The chain has TRBV24-1 and TRBJ2-7; D is ambiguous. This CDR3 has 13 residues. V shed 4 bases and J shed 5 bases, with 11 bases lying between them. Germline V CDR1 and CDR2: KGHDR, SFDVKD. The chain's CDR3 is CATSEPGGDEQYF. DNA of the CDR3: TGTGCCACCAGTGAGCCCGGTGGGGACGAGCAGTACTTC.

In its sample, this clonotype ranks as medium-sized. This rearrangement joins TRBV2 to TRBJ1-5; D uncertain. The CDR3 is 13 residues long. Trimming cost V 5 bases and J 5 bases, with 10 bases left between them. CDR1 SNHLY and CDR2 FYNNEI come from the germline V gene. CDR3: CASSFNMDQPQHF. CDR3 sequence (DNA): TGTGCCAGCAGTTTTAACATGGATCAGCCCCAGCATTTT.

V usage is TRBV4-3 and J usage is TRBJ2-6; D unresolved. From germline, CDR1 is LGHNA and CDR2 YSLEER. CDR3 size: 16 residues. The ends were cut back, 0 bases at V and 0 bases at J, with 6 bases in the middle. DNA for the CDR3: TGCGCCAGCAGCCAAGACATGGTCTCTGGGGCCAACGTCCTGACTTTC. It yields the protein CASSQDMVSGANVLTF.

In its sample, this clonotype ranks as medium-sized. The chain combines TRBV6-1 with TRBJ1-6; 10 bases map to TRBD1. V lost 6 bases and J lost 5; bases outside the gene matches: 7. Looked up from germline, CDR1 is MNHNS and CDR2 is SASEGT. The CDR3 length is 16 residues. CDR3 coding DNA: TGTGCCAGCAGAGCCGACAGGGGGCGAAATAATTCACCCCTCCACTTT. This encodes CASRADRGRNNSPLHF.

About this clonotype: A much larger clone sits a single nucleotide away, making a read error possible. J is TRBJ2-7 and V is TRBV4-1; 10 bases agree with TRBD1. J lost 5 bases, V lost 7 bases, and 20 bases had no gene match. From germline, CDR1 is MGHRA and CDR2 YSYEKL. This CDR3 is built from 18 residues. The CDR3 DNA follows: TGCGCCAGCATCCGCCCAAGGACAGGGGGAAACAAATGGGACGAGCAGTACTTC. Translation gives CASIRPRTGGNKWDEQYF.